This T cell receptor beta chain was retrieved from a study of regulatory T cells in long-lasting Graves disease. Study results and caveats: TCR diversity was lower in persistent Graves' patients (versus newly diagnosed ones). New patients shared around 920 public clonotypes, fewer than the 2,741 shared by persistent patients.

Combining iRepertoire HTBI primers with Arm-PCR of CDR3 regions, the authors built TCR beta libraries. In the authors' workflow: From all samples, identification returned approximately 14 TRBJ and 60 or so TRBV segments. TCRdb reprocessed the multiplex PCR reads with MiXCR, giving one entry per CDR3 protein. TCRdb, not the authors, supplied the V and J calls. Among some 320,000 distinct CDR3 sequences listed, about 18% were seen once. Indicated time point: newly diagnosed GD, antithyroid drugs for less than 3 months. RNA extracted from PBMCs served as the sequencing template. In germline, CDR1 is MDHEN, CDR2 SYDVKM. V was cut by 6 bases and J by 8 bases, with 8 bases left in between. This CDR3 spans 11 amino acids. This clonotype was counted ten times or more. Its antigen is unidentified.

Sequenced material: peripheral blood mononuclear cells (PBMCs), taken at new diagnosis, from a patient treated with antithyroid drugs. The V and J genes are TRBV28 and TRBJ1-3; no firm D call. This clonotype was obtained from a female donor with Graves disease. CDR3 DNA sequence: TGTGCCAGCAGGCGGGGTTACACCATATATTTT. Its protein product is CASRRGYTIYF.